The present T cell receptor (beta chain) was sequenced within a study of shared clonotypes between healthy human individuals. Here immunoSEQ multiplex PCR was the method, and the copy in TCRdb shows in-frame clones only, minus some. The sample includes roughly 1 million clones, approximately 76% of them seen just once. Trimming took 5 bases from V and 4 from J; bases not matched to a gene: 11. The CDR3 loop spans 16 amino acids. Germline CDR1 and CDR2: SGHNT and YYREEE (reference sequence). The gene calls are TRBV5-4 and TRBJ2-3; 9 bases line up with TRBD1. The specimen sequenced was memory CD4+ T cells sorted from blood. Subset indicated: CD45RA-negative fraction. The TCR comes from a man aged 18 to 30 in good health. The CDR3 reads CASRTGGAYIADTQYF. CDR3 coding DNA: TGTGCCAGCAGAACAGGGGGCGCATATATAGCAGATACGCAGTATTTT.